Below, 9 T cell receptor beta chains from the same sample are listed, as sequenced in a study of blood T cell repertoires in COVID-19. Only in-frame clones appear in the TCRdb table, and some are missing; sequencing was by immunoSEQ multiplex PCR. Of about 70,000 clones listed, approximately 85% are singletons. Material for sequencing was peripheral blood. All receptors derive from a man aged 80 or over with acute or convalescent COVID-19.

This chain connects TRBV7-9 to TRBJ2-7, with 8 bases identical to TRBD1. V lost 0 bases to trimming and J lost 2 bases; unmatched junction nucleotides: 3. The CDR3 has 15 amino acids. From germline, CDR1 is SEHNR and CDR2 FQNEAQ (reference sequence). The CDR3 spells CASSLAGTGAYEQYF. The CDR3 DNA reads TGTGCCAGCAGCTTAGCTGGGACAGGAGCCTACGAGCAGTACTTC.

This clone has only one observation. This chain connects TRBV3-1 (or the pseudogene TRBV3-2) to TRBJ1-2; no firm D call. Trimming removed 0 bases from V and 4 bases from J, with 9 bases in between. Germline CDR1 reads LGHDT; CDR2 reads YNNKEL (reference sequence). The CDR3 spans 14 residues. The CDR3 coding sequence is TGTGCCAGCAGCCAAGATGTCACTAGCTATGGCTACACCTTC. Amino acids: CASSQDVTSYGYTF.

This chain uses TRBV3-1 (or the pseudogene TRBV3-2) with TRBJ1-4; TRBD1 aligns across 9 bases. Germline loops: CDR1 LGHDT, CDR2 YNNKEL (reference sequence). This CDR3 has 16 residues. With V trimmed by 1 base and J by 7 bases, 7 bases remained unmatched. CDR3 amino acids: CASSQAPTGGGEKLFF. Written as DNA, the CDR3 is TGTGCCAGCAGCCAAGCTCCGACAGGGGGGGGTGAAAAACTGTTTTTT.

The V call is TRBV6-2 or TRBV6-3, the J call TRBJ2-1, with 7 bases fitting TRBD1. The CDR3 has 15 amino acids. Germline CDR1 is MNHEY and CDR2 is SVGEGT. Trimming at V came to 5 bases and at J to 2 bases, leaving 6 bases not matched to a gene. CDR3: CASSLLQGTYNEQFF. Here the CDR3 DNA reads TGTGCCAGCAGTCTTTTACAGGGGACCTACAATGAGCAGTTCTTC.

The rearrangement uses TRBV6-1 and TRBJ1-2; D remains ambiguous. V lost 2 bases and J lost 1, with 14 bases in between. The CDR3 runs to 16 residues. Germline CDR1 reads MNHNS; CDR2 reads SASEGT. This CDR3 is CASSERAGDYNYGYTF. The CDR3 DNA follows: TGTGCCAGCAGTGAAAGAGCCGGGGATTATAACTATGGCTACACCTTC.

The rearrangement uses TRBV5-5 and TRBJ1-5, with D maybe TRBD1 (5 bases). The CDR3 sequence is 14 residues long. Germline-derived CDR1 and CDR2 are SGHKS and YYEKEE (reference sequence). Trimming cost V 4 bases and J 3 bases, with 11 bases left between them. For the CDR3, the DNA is TGTGCCAGCAGCCTGACAGTGTTCAATCAGCCCCAGCATTTT. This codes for CASSLTVFNQPQHF.

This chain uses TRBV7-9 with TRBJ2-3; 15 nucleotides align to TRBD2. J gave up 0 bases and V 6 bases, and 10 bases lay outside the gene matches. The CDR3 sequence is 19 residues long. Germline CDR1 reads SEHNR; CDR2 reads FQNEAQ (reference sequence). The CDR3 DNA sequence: TGTGCCAGCAGTCCACCGGGACTAGCGGGGGGAGCTAGCACAGATACGCAGTATTTT. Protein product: CASSPPGLAGGASTDTQYF.

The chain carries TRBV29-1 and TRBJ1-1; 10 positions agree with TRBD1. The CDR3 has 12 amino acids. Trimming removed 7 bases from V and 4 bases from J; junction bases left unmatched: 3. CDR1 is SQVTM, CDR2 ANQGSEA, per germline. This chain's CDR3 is CSAWDRGTEAFF. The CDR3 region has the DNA TGCAGCGCCTGGGACAGGGGCACTGAAGCTTTCTTT. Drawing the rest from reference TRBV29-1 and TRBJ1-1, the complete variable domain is SAVISQKPSRDICQRGTSLTIQCQVDSQVTMMFWYRQQPGQSLTLIATANQGSEATYESGFVIDKFPISRPNLTFSTLTVSNMSPEDSSIYLCSAWDRGTEAFFGQGTRLTVV.

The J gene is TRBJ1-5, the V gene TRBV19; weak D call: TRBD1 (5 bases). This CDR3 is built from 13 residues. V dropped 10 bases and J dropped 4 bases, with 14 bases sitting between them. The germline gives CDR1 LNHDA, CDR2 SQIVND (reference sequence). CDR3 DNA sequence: TGTGCCACGAGGCGGCAGGGAAATCAGCCCCAGCATTTT. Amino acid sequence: CATRRQGNQPQHF.